Below are 23 T cell receptor beta chains sequenced from a single sample in a study of vaccination effects on CD4 cells after COVID-19. Antigen-specific CD4+ T cells were expanded (with viral peptide pools) by the ViraFEST assay ahead of sequencing. After more than 8 days in culture, the CD4+ T cells were isolated. Of the BNT162b2 and mRNA-1273 vaccines, participants received two doses of one or the other. The method was immunoSEQ multiplex PCR; TCRdb's version includes in-frame clones alone and lacks a portion of them. Among some 61,000 clones listed, roughly 76% were seen once. The antigens these receptors bind are not known. Sequences were derived from CD4+ T cells from PBMCs cultured with HCoV-OC43 spike peptides, sampled after COVID-19 vaccination. This sample's subset: HCoV-OC43 spike overlapping peptide pool stimulation. These receptors came from a human donor who received a COVID-19 vaccine.

This clone appeared once. V is TRBV6-2 or TRBV6-3 and J is TRBJ2-7, with TRBD1 identical over 7 bases. This CDR3 is 15 amino acids long. Trimming at V came to 6 bases and at J to 2 bases, leaving 10 bases not matched to a gene. Germline values: CDR1 MNHEY, CDR2 SVGEGT. The CDR3 DNA sequence: TGTGCCAGCAGCCAGACAGGGCATAAGGCCTACGAGCAGTACGTC. Protein product: CASSQTGHKAYEQYV.

The chain has TRBV14 and TRBJ2-7; D not resolved. CDR1 and CDR2 (germline): SGHDN, FVKESK. The ends were cut back, 0 bases at V and 6 bases at J, with 9 bases in the middle. The CDR3 length is 13 residues. DNA for the CDR3: TGTGCCAGCAGCCAAGATAGTTGGTCCGAGCAGTACGTC. Amino acid sequence: CASSQDSWSEQYV.

This clone appeared a few times. The CDR3 DNA follows: TGCGCCAGCAGCTTGGGGACACGAGGGGACTATAATTCACCCCTCCACTTT. This translates into CASSLGTRGDYNSPLHF. The chain carries TRBV5-1 and TRBJ1-6; TRBD1 is a possible D gene (5 bases). CDR3 length: 17 residues. Germline assignment: CDR1 SGHRS and CDR2 YFSETQ. Deletions cut 0 bases from V and 3 bases from J, with 13 bases between.

The chain uses TRBV7-8 and TRBJ1-2, with unresolved D. CDR3 length: 15 amino acids. Looked up from germline, CDR1 is SGHVS and CDR2 is FQNEAQ. Trimming took 4 bases from V and 5 from J, leaving 17 bases between them. The chain's CDR3 is CASSSLRGLGYGYTF. The CDR3 region has the DNA TGTGCCAGCAGCTCCCTGCGCGGGCTTGGTTATGGCTACACCTTC.

This clone was detected a few times. This chain connects TRBV5-1 to TRBJ1-2; D is unclear. In germline, CDR1 is SGHRS, CDR2 YFSETQ. The CDR3 has 12 residues. V shed 2 bases and J shed 2 bases, with 4 bases lying between them. The CDR3 loop reads CASSFSNYGYTF. CDR3 nucleotides: TGCGCCAGCAGCTTTTCGAACTATGGCTACACCTTC.

This chain joins TRBV2 and TRBJ2-3, with D perhaps TRBD2 (6 bases). The V gene lost 3 bases and the J gene lost 3 bases, with 16 bases spanning the gap. The CDR3 has 16 amino acids. Germline lookup yields CDR1 SNHLY and CDR2 FYNNEI. CDR3 nucleotide sequence: TGTGCCAGCAGTGATGATGGGGGGAGCGGGACAGATACGCAGTATTTT. Encoded protein: CASSDDGGSGTDTQYF.

The chain has TRBV3-1 (or the pseudogene TRBV3-2) and TRBJ1-1, with a possible D match to TRBD1 (6 bases). Trimming stripped 4 bases from V and 7 bases from J, with 22 bases between. Germline CDR1 reads LGHDT; CDR2 reads YNNKEL (reference sequence). The CDR3 totals 16 residues. Here the CDR3 reads CASSRATGIRGGEAFF. For the CDR3, the DNA is TGTGCCAGCAGCCGAGCTACAGGGATTCGGGGCGGTGAAGCTTTCTTT.

This clone was counted only a few times. CDR3 sequence (DNA): TGTGCCAGCAGTGTTGGGATAGCCAAAAACATTCAGTACTTC. Its protein product is CASSVGIAKNIQYF. The chain is built from TRBV7-9 and TRBJ2-4, with D unclear. The CDR3 sequence is 14 residues long. The germline V gene has CDR1 SEHNR and CDR2 FQNEAQ (reference sequence). Trimming cost V 6 bases and J 0 bases, with 9 bases left between them.

The chain carries TRBV5-6 and TRBJ1-2; 9 bases are shared with TRBD1. The length of the CDR3 is 17 residues. V lost 4 bases to trimming and J lost 5 bases; unmatched junction nucleotides: 15. Per germline, CDR1 SGHDT and CDR2 YYEEEE. This CDR3 reads CASSIPTGTGKAYGYTF. DNA for the CDR3: TGTGCCAGCAGCATACCGACCGGGACAGGGAAGGCTTATGGCTACACCTTC.

V gene TRBV6-2 or TRBV6-3 combines with J gene TRBJ2-5; D is tentatively TRBD1 or TRBD2 (6 bases each). Germline CDR1 MNHEY, CDR2 SVGEGT. Trimming removed 5 bases from V and 2 bases from J, with 15 bases in between. The CDR3 covers 15 residues. DNA for the CDR3: TGTGCCAGCAGTCTGGGTGGAGGGGGACAAGAGACCCAGTACTTC. Translating it yields CASSLGGGGQETQYF.

The chain employs TRBV12-3 or TRBV12-4 and TRBJ1-2; TRBD1 matches 7 bases. The V gene end was trimmed by 5 bases and the J gene end by 4 bases; junction bases not matched to a gene: 4. CDR3 length: 13 amino acids. CDR3 residues: CASSQQGTYGYTF. CDR3 DNA: TGTGCCAGCAGTCAACAGGGGACCTATGGCTACACCTTC.

This chain connects TRBV7-8 to TRBJ1-4; unclear D gene. Germline CDR1 SGHVS, CDR2 FQNEAQ. The CDR3 is 15 amino acids. V dropped 5 bases and J dropped 8 bases, with 18 bases sitting between them. The CDR3 region has the DNA TGTGCCAGCAGCCATGACCTCTCAAGGTCGGAAAAACTGTTTTTT. Its translation is CASSHDLSRSEKLFF.

This chain connects TRBV6-5 to TRBJ2-4; 11 bases fit TRBD2. Germline assignment: CDR1 MNHEY and CDR2 SVGAGI. The ends lost 6 bases at V and 15 bases at J; junction bases unmatched: 16. The CDR3 totals 15 residues. The CDR3 loop is CASRFTSGGPELWYF. Here the CDR3 DNA reads TGTGCCAGCAGATTCACTAGCGGGGGCCCCGAGTTGTGGTACTTC.

The genes are TRBV9 and TRBJ2-1; D might be TRBD1 (6 bases). CDR1 is SGDLS and CDR2 is YYNGEE in the germline V gene. V dropped 3 bases and J dropped 3 bases, with 13 bases sitting between them. The CDR3 is 15 amino acids. The CDR3 DNA sequence: TGTGCCAGCAGCGCGACCGGGACATACTACAATGAGCAGTTCTTC. As protein: CASSATGTYYNEQFF.

The rearrangement joins TRBV7-9 to TRBJ2-6; D remains unclear. Trimming removed 3 bases at V and 0 bases at J, with 9 bases between. CDR1 and CDR2 from the germline V gene are SEHNR and FQNEAQ (reference sequence). There are 16 residues in the CDR3. Written as DNA, the CDR3 is TGTGCCAGCAGCTTTATTCGGATCTCTGGGGCCAACGTCCTGACTTTC. Translating it yields CASSFIRISGANVLTF.

The V gene is TRBV27, the J gene TRBJ1-2; tentative D call: TRBD1 (5 bases). This CDR3 comprises 16 residues. Trimming shortened V by 6 bases and J by 2 bases, and 19 bases separated the two germline ends. Looked up from germline, CDR1 is MNHEY and CDR2 is SMNVEV (reference sequence). The chain's CDR3 is CASRFGYLGQNYGYTF. The CDR3 DNA sequence: TGTGCCAGCAGGTTCGGGTATTTAGGACAAAACTATGGCTACACCTTC.

This sequence joins TRBV7-2 and TRBJ2-4; no firm D call. V lost 1 base, J lost 0 bases, and 13 bases lay in between. Germline CDR1 SGHTA, CDR2 FQGNSA. CDR3 length: 17 residues. CDR3 in amino acids: CASSLVETRRAKNIQYF. For the CDR3, the DNA is TGTGCCAGCAGCTTAGTGGAGACCCGCAGAGCCAAAAACATTCAGTACTTC. Drawing the rest from reference TRBV7-2 and TRBJ2-4, the complete variable domain is GAGVSQSPSNKVTEKGKDVELRCDPISGHTALYWYRQSLGQGLEFLIYFQGNSAPDKSGLPSDRFSAERTGGSVSTLTIQRTQQEDSAVYLCASSLVETRRAKNIQYFGAGTRLSVL.

V and J are TRBV2 and TRBJ1-4; D remains unclear. Germline CDR1 SNHLY, CDR2 FYNNEI. V was clipped by 6 bases and J by 7 bases, with 12 bases between them. The CDR3 runs 13 residues. CDR3 nucleotide sequence: TGTGCCAGCAGGCCCTCGGGAGGTGAAAAACTGTTTTTT. Its protein product is CASRPSGGEKLFF.

The CDR3 DNA reads TGTGCCAGCAGCTTAGGAGGGTCCAACACTGAAGCTTTCTTT. Translated: CASSLGGSNTEAFF. V gene TRBV7-3 combines with J gene TRBJ1-1; D gene uncertain. Deletions cut 2 bases from V and 2 bases from J, with 9 bases between. The CDR3 covers 14 residues. CDR1 is SGHTA and CDR2 is FQGTGA in the germline V gene.

J is TRBJ2-1 and V is TRBV18; 8 bases line up with TRBD1. This CDR3 region has 15 residues. From germline, CDR1 is KGHSH and CDR2 LQKENI. Trimming took 4 bases from V and 8 from J; bases not matched to a gene: 10. The CDR3 spells CASSLRQGNVHEQFF. CDR3 sequence (DNA): TGTGCCAGCTCACTACGACAGGGGAATGTCCATGAGCAGTTCTTC.

About this clone: Other DNA sequences in this specimen translate into the identical CDR3. The V and J genes are TRBV7-3 and TRBJ2-6; D might be TRBD2 (6 bases). CDR1 is SGHTA and CDR2 is FQGTGA in the germline V gene. Trimming removed 0 bases from V and 0 bases from J, with 6 bases in between. The CDR3 consists of 16 residues. The CDR3 region is CASSLTGGSGANVLTF. CDR3 sequence (DNA): TGTGCCAGCAGCTTAACGGGGGGCTCTGGGGCCAACGTCCTGACTTTC.

The V gene is TRBV7-9, the J gene TRBJ2-2; the D gene is possibly TRBD1 (6 bases). This CDR3 is built from 18 residues. From germline, CDR1 is SEHNR and CDR2 FQNEAQ (reference sequence). Trimming shortened V by 7 bases and J by 5 bases, and 26 bases separated the two germline ends. CDR3 in amino acids: CASNPAGKQGTRTGELFF. The CDR3 region has the DNA TGTGCCAGCAACCCCGCCGGGAAACAGGGAACGCGGACCGGGGAGCTGTTTTTT.

This chain links TRBV10-1 with TRBJ1-1, with D tentatively TRBD1 (5 bases). This CDR3 contains 15 residues. Germline loops: CDR1 WNHNN, CDR2 SYGVQD (reference sequence). Trimming pared 0 bases from V and 11 bases from J, leaving 19 bases between. The CDR3 coding sequence is TGCGCCAGCAGTGAGTCGCCCATGGGGGGTACGATGGCTTTCTTT. Protein: CASSESPMGGTMAFF.